The clone carrying this T cell receptor (beta chain) has just a few counts. Its antigen is currently unknown. During its preparation, the TCRbeta library received unique molecular identifiers. MiXCR was run by TCRdb on the PCR reads, yielding one entry per CDR3 protein. The table lists approximately 250,000 distinct CDR3 sequences, over 20% of them singletons. The data are from a study of T-cell reconstitution after alpha-beta-depleted transplantation in children. The study's findings and limits: Day-60 TCRbeta diversity that was high in some patients was derived from surviving recipient T cells and thymic progenitors. The study reportedly traced alpha-beta T cells about two months after transplant to several hundred expanded graft clones. When one year had passed after transplant, most T-cell counts and diversity came from newly produced T cells.

Between the trimmed V and J ends, which lost 10 bases and 1 base, there was a span of 14 bases. The CDR3 runs to 13 residues. The sequenced sample was PBMCs, obtained before TCRalphabeta/CD19-depleted stem cell transplant. This chain joins TRBV23-1 and TRBJ2-7, with D perhaps TRBD2 (7 bases). TRBV23-1 is marked as an open reading frame, function uncertain. The clonotype was recovered from a girl aged 2 to 10 with Fanconi anemia, due to receive a stem cell transplant. CDR3 DNA sequence: TGCGCCAACGGCGGGGGCAGGTCCTACGAGCAGTACTTC. This codes for CANGGGRSYEQYF.